This T cell receptor beta chain was captured by sequencing in a study of cytomegalovirus exposure and HLA in healthy donors. The PCR ran on 60 Vbeta and 13 Jbeta primers. Only in-frame clones appear in the TCRdb table, and some are missing; sequencing was by immunoSEQ multiplex PCR. Of 60,000 to 70,000 clones listed, roughly 80% are singletons. The sample taken for sequencing was PBMCs. The sequence was collected from a woman aged 40-49 years in good health and CMV-seropositive.

The CDR3 region has the DNA TGTGCCAGCCCGAAGACAGGGCAGCTTGAAGCTTTCTTT. Its translation is CASPKTGQLEAFF. The rearrangement joins TRBV6-1 to TRBJ1-1; 7 nucleotides line up with TRBD1. J was trimmed by 7 bases and V by 8 bases; bases with no gene match: 10. The CDR3 length is 13 residues. Germline V gene sequence: CDR1 MNHNS, CDR2 SASEGT.